The entry below describes one T cell receptor (beta chain). Its matching antigen is unknown. The method was immunoSEQ multiplex PCR; TCRdb's version includes in-frame clones alone and lacks a portion of them. The sample lists some 37,000 clones; about 87% were seen once. CDR1 MDHEN and CDR2 SYDVKM come from the germline V gene. The V and J ends lost 2 bases and 7 bases respectively, with 6 bases between them. The CDR3 runs 11 residues. These data come from a study of T cells in localized non-small cell lung cancer. Whole-study findings and limits: Longer overall survival associated with higher blood T cell density; shorter survival with higher adjacent-lung clonality. Sequencing involved a lone tumor region, leaving heterogeneity possible. The greatest T cell clonality was found in uninvolved adjacent lung (higher than in tumor). Appearing in adjacent lung were a median 57 of the top 100 tumor clones.

The genes are TRBV28 and TRBJ2-7; D is unclear. This clonotype originated in a woman aged 35 to 70 with stage I lung adenocarcinoma. The material sequenced was peripheral blood, taken before any cancer treatment. In DNA form, the CDR3 reads TGTGCCAGCAGTTTACGGGTAGAGCAGTACTTC. The encoded protein is CASSLRVEQYF.